This T cell receptor (beta chain) was captured by sequencing in a study of cytomegalovirus exposure and HLA in healthy donors. Germline assignment: CDR1 MNHEY and CDR2 SMNVEV (reference sequence). The CDR3 runs to 17 residues. V lost 1 base to trimming and J lost 10 bases, with 23 bases between them. The PCR made use of 60 Vbeta and 13 Jbeta primers. Some clones are missing from TCRdb's copy, which holds only in-frame ones; the method was immunoSEQ multiplex PCR. The sample comprises approximately 180,000 clones, around 70% of which are singletons, and 2.9% rests with the top ten. The receptor was isolated from a male donor in good health and CMV-seronegative. The chain uses TRBV27 and TRBJ1-5; D is perhaps TRBD1 (5 bases). Material for sequencing was PBMCs. The CDR3 loop is CASSLFGFPRQSQPQHF. The CDR3 DNA reads as TGTGCCAGCAGTTTATTTGGGTTTCCACGACAGTCTCAACCCCAGCATTTT.